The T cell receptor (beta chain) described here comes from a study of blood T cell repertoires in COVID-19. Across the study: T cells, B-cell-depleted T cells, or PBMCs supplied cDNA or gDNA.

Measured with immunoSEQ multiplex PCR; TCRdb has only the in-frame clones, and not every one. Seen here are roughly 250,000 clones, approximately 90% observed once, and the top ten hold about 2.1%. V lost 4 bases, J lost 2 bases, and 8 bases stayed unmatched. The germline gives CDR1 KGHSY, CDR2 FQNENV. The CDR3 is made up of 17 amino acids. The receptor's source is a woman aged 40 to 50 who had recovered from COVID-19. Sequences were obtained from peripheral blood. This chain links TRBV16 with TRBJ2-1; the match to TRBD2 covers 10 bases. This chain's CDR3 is CASSLLLAGEAYNEQFF. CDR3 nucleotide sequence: TGTGCCAGCAGCCTACTTCTAGCGGGGGAAGCCTACAATGAGCAGTTCTTC.